This is a list of T cell receptor beta chains from one sample in a study of blood T cell repertoires in COVID-19. Some clones are missing from TCRdb's copy, which holds only in-frame ones; the method was immunoSEQ multiplex PCR. The sample holds about 42,000 clones, around 88% seen once. The specimen was peripheral blood. The receptors here all came from a human donor in a cohort sampled during active COVID-19. CDR3s include the opening cysteine and the closing phenylalanine or tryptophan. Fields, in order: J gene, V gene, D gene, clone size, CDR3 protein, CDR3 DNA. The D gene is left open where the match is weak. The listing skips clone size in some rows; elsewhere it reads once, few, many or a size class.

J gene: TRBJ1-2
V gene: TRBV3-1/TRBV3-2
D gene: TRBD1
clone size: NA
CDR3 protein: CASSQGLRDRVQYGYTF
CDR3 DNA: TGTGCCAGCAGCCAAGGTCTCCGGGACAGGGTACAGTATGGCTACACCTTC

J gene: TRBJ2-4
V gene: TRBV3-1/TRBV3-2
D gene: TRBD1
clone size: NA
CDR3 protein: CASSQAGTGGSIQYF
CDR3 DNA: TGTGCCAGCAGCCAAGCTGGTACAGGGGGCAGCATTCAGTACTTC

J gene: TRBJ2-7
V gene: TRBV5-1
D gene: TRBD2
clone size: once
CDR3 protein: CASSPRTSGIYEQYF
CDR3 DNA: TGCGCCAGCAGCCCTAGGACTAGCGGGATTTACGAGCAGTACTTC

J gene: TRBJ1-1
V gene: TRBV14
D gene: NA
clone size: NA
CDR3 protein: CASSQVKNTEAFF
CDR3 DNA: TGTGCCAGCAGCCAAGTTAAGAACACTGAAGCTTTCTTT

J gene: TRBJ1-2
V gene: TRBV7-9
D gene: NA
clone size: NA
CDR3 protein: CASSLARGGGYTF
CDR3 DNA: TGTGCCAGCAGCTTAGCGCGGGGGGGTGGCTACACCTTC

J gene: TRBJ2-7
V gene: TRBV19
D gene: TRBD2
clone size: once
CDR3 protein: CASSMGRGNDEQYF
CDR3 DNA: TGTGCCAGTAGTATGGGGAGGGGAAACGACGAGCAGTACTTC

J gene: TRBJ2-7
V gene: TRBV14
D gene: TRBD1
clone size: NA
CDR3 protein: CASSSGTDEQYF
CDR3 DNA: TGTGCCAGCAGTTCAGGGACAGACGAGCAGTACTTC

J gene: TRBJ1-2
V gene: TRBV19
D gene: NA
clone size: once
CDR3 protein: CASRPRINYGYTF
CDR3 DNA: TGTGCCAGTAGGCCGAGGATTAACTATGGCTACACCTTC

J gene: TRBJ2-5
V gene: TRBV5-1
D gene: NA
clone size: NA
CDR3 protein: CASSLDGGGETQYF
CDR3 DNA: TGCGCCAGCAGCTTGGACGGAGGAGGGGAGACCCAGTACTTC

J gene: TRBJ1-2
V gene: TRBV9
D gene: TRBD1
clone size: NA
CDR3 protein: CASSVGATGGLSRNYGYTF
CDR3 DNA: TGTGCCAGCAGCGTAGGAGCTACAGGGGGCCTATCTCGCAACTATGGCTACACCTTC

J gene: TRBJ1-3
V gene: TRBV23-1
D gene: NA
clone size: once
CDR3 protein: CASSQWAGALGNTIYF
CDR3 DNA: TGCGCCAGCAGTCAATGGGCGGGGGCGCTTGGAAACACCATATATTTT

J gene: TRBJ2-7
V gene: TRBV7-9
D gene: TRBD2
clone size: NA
CDR3 protein: CASSLNRLAGASSYEQYF
CDR3 DNA: TGTGCCAGCAGCTTAAATCGATTAGCGGGGGCGAGCTCCTACGAGCAGTACTTC

J gene: TRBJ1-2
V gene: TRBV5-4
D gene: TRBD1
clone size: NA
CDR3 protein: CASSPGQGFDGYTF
CDR3 DNA: TGTGCCAGCAGCCCGGGACAGGGATTTGATGGCTACACCTTC

J gene: TRBJ2-1
V gene: TRBV4-3
D gene: TRBD1
clone size: NA
CDR3 protein: CASSQPGTGGGNEQFF
CDR3 DNA: TGCGCCAGCAGCCAACCCGGGACAGGGGGCGGCAATGAGCAGTTCTTC

J gene: TRBJ1-4
V gene: TRBV7-2
D gene: NA
clone size: NA
CDR3 protein: CASSLAATNEKLFF
CDR3 DNA: TGTGCCAGCAGCTTAGCGGCAACGAATGAAAAACTGTTTTTT

J gene: TRBJ2-1
V gene: TRBV6-5
D gene: TRBD2
clone size: NA
CDR3 protein: CASHGLAGPNEQFF
CDR3 DNA: TGTGCCAGCCACGGACTAGCGGGGCCTAATGAGCAGTTCTTC

J gene: TRBJ1-5
V gene: TRBV24-1
D gene: NA
clone size: NA
CDR3 protein: CATSDWTSQPQHF
CDR3 DNA: TGTGCCACCAGTGACTGGACAAGCCAGCCCCAGCATTTT

J gene: TRBJ1-4
V gene: TRBV7-9
D gene: TRBD1
clone size: NA
CDR3 protein: CASSPPGQGHEKLFF
CDR3 DNA: TGTGCCAGCAGCCCGCCGGGACAGGGGCATGAAAAACTGTTTTTT

J gene: TRBJ2-7
V gene: TRBV5-6
D gene: TRBD1
clone size: NA
CDR3 protein: CASSMQGDAYEQYF
CDR3 DNA: TGTGCCAGCAGTATGCAGGGGGACGCCTACGAGCAGTACTTC

J gene: TRBJ2-5
V gene: TRBV7-2
D gene: NA
clone size: once
CDR3 protein: CASSSPGAAQETQYF
CDR3 DNA: TGTGCCAGCAGCTCCCCAGGGGCAGCTCAAGAGACCCAGTACTTC

J gene: TRBJ1-5
V gene: TRBV4-1
D gene: TRBD1
clone size: NA
CDR3 protein: CASSQGTGGNQPQHF
CDR3 DNA: TGCGCCAGCAGCCAGGGTACAGGGGGCAATCAGCCCCAGCATTTT

J gene: TRBJ2-3
V gene: TRBV9
D gene: TRBD2
clone size: NA
CDR3 protein: CASSVEGSGIYTQYF
CDR3 DNA: TGTGCCAGCAGCGTAGAGGGTAGCGGGATTTATACGCAGTATTTT

J gene: TRBJ2-1
V gene: TRBV2
D gene: NA
clone size: NA
CDR3 protein: CASSETGYNEQFF
CDR3 DNA: TGTGCCAGCAGTGAGACGGGATACAATGAGCAGTTCTTC

J gene: TRBJ2-7
V gene: TRBV23-1
D gene: NA
clone size: NA
CDR3 protein: CASNLDSSYEQYF
CDR3 DNA: TGCGCCAGCAACTTAGACAGCTCCTACGAGCAGTACTTC

J gene: TRBJ2-7
V gene: TRBV7-9
D gene: NA
clone size: few
CDR3 protein: CASSKGVYEQYF
CDR3 DNA: TGTGCCAGCAGCAAAGGAGTCTACGAGCAGTACTTC

J gene: TRBJ2-2
V gene: TRBV5-1
D gene: TRBD1
clone size: NA
CDR3 protein: CASSPGTVGTGELFF
CDR3 DNA: TGCGCCAGCAGCCCGGGGACAGTAGGCACCGGGGAGCTGTTTTTT

J gene: TRBJ2-7
V gene: TRBV7-6
D gene: TRBD2
clone size: once
CDR3 protein: CASSLLASPTYEQYF
CDR3 DNA: TGTGCCAGCAGTTTACTAGCGTCCCCGACCTACGAGCAGTACTTC

J gene: TRBJ2-7
V gene: TRBV5-6
D gene: NA
clone size: NA
CDR3 protein: CASRKGPGASPYEQYF
CDR3 DNA: TGTGCCAGCAGAAAAGGTCCAGGGGCTTCACCCTACGAGCAGTACTTC

J gene: TRBJ2-1
V gene: TRBV9
D gene: TRBD2
clone size: once
CDR3 protein: CASSSRTSGRDEQFF
CDR3 DNA: TGTGCCAGCAGCTCCCGGACTAGCGGGAGGGACGAGCAGTTCTTC

J gene: TRBJ1-5
V gene: TRBV29-1
D gene: TRBD1
clone size: NA
CDR3 protein: CSAGQEANQPQHF
CDR3 DNA: TGCAGCGCGGGACAGGAAGCCAATCAGCCCCAGCATTTT

J gene: TRBJ2-6
V gene: TRBV4-1
D gene: TRBD1
clone size: NA
CDR3 protein: CASSKTGSGANVLTF
CDR3 DNA: TGCGCCAGCAGCAAGACAGGGTCTGGGGCCAACGTCCTGACTTTC

J gene: TRBJ2-1
V gene: TRBV4-3
D gene: TRBD2
clone size: NA
CDR3 protein: CASSQDRTSGQRNEQFF
CDR3 DNA: TGCGCCAGCAGCCAAGATCGGACTAGCGGACAGCGTAATGAGCAGTTCTTC

J gene: TRBJ2-7
V gene: TRBV7-9
D gene: TRBD1
clone size: large
CDR3 protein: CASSSDRLEQYF
CDR3 DNA: TGTGCCAGCAGCTCGGACAGGCTAGAGCAGTACTTC

J gene: TRBJ2-3
V gene: TRBV9
D gene: TRBD2
clone size: NA
CDR3 protein: CASSVGTSGADTQYF
CDR3 DNA: TGTGCCAGCAGCGTAGGGACTAGTGGAGCAGATACGCAGTATTTT

J gene: TRBJ2-5
V gene: TRBV29-1
D gene: NA
clone size: NA
CDR3 protein: CSVRVGETQYF
CDR3 DNA: TGCAGCGTCAGGGTAGGAGAGACCCAGTACTTC

J gene: TRBJ1-3
V gene: TRBV27
D gene: NA
clone size: NA
CDR3 protein: CASSLAGGSSGNTIYF
CDR3 DNA: TGTGCCAGCAGTTTGGCCGGCGGAAGCTCTGGAAACACCATATATTTT

J gene: TRBJ2-7
V gene: TRBV5-8
D gene: NA
clone size: NA
CDR3 protein: CASSLGTYNEQYF
CDR3 DNA: TGTGCCAGCAGCTTGGGGACATACAACGAGCAGTACTTC